The T cell receptor (beta chain) under discussion was sequenced for a study of blood T cell repertoires in COVID-19. Turning to the study itself: From the United States, Italy and Spain came samples of acute and convalescent COVID-19. PBMCs, B-cell-depleted T cells, or T cells provided the cDNA or gDNA that made up the material.

Trimming at V came to 0 bases and at J to 4 bases, leaving 13 bases not matched to a gene. Germline values: CDR1 LGHNA, CDR2 YNFKEQ. This CDR3 spans 19 amino acids. Original methodology: Reference gene primer amplification gave estimated nucleated cell counts. TCRdb's table, derived via immunoSEQ multiplex PCR, lists solely in-frame clones and lacks some. V and J calls and clone size come straight from that table; D and trimming were deduced from the DNA. Of roughly 49,000 clones listed, approximately 87% are singletons. The chain joins TRBV4-2 to TRBJ2-3, with TRBD2 matching 10 bases. Sequencing was carried out using peripheral blood. This sequence was found in a human donor in a cohort sampled during active COVID-19. CDR3 bases: TGTGCCAGCAGCCAAGATGTATTTGGAGCTAGCGGGGGTCCAGATACGCAGTATTTT. It codes for CASSQDVFGASGGPDTQYF.